This is a list of T cell receptor beta chains from one sample in a study of vaccination effects on CD4 cells after COVID-19. Their target antigens are unknown. TCRdb's table, derived via immunoSEQ multiplex PCR, lists solely in-frame clones and lacks some. Among 70,000 to 95,000 clones listed, roughly 80% were seen once. The sample here was CD4+ T cells from PBMCs cultured with HCoV-OC43 spike peptides, taken after COVID-19 vaccination. All receptors come from a human donor who received a COVID-19 vaccine. CDR3s leave out the opening cysteine and the closing phenylalanine or tryptophan.

>TRBV6-5|TRBJ1-2
ASSFHSRAANYGYT
>TRBV28|TRBJ1-5
ASSYRVIVQPQH
>TRBV5-6|TRBJ2-5
ASSLSRVPMGQETQY
>TRBV9|TRBJ2-1
ASSTPGQVRQF
>TRBV5-6|TRBJ2-1
ASSLGQADNEQF
>TRBV5-1|TRBJ2-1
ASSPTGGSYNEQF
>TRBV4-1|TRBJ1-2
ASSQGGGGIYGYT
>TRBV7-8|TRBJ1-1
ASSLVTVNTEAF
>TRBV7-8|TRBJ2-1
ASSLRTGGDEQF
>TRBV27|TRBJ2-5
ASSLRTGQETQY
>TRBV11-2|TRBJ2-2
ASSLNLATGELF
>TRBV30|TRBJ2-1
AWSRFRGYNEQF
>TRBV9|TRBJ2-5
ASSVDYTTQY
>TRBV20-1|TRBJ2-3
SASAGADTQY
>TRBV5-1|TRBJ1-1
ASRSEGSEAF
>TRBV5-1|TRBJ2-3
ASSLVSSSTDTQY
>TRBV4-1|TRBJ1-5
ASSQESAEAGSIYSNQPQH
>TRBV2|TRBJ1-2
ASSEADRGRYT
>TRBV7-3|TRBJ2-3
ASSLRQTTDTQY
>TRBV2|TRBJ2-5
ASSRDSQETQY
>TRBV5-6|TRBJ2-2
ASSLAGGATGELF
>TRBV19|TRBJ2-1
ASSSTIEGEQF
>TRBV7-2|TRBJ2-4
ASSLAPPGQASLAKNIQY
>TRBV10-1|TRBJ2-2
ASRGQAGELF
>TRBV7-2|TRBJ1-2
ASSPEEGYARHYGYT
>TRBV30|TRBJ1-6
AWSVGQSSYNSPLH
>TRBV19|TRBJ2-3
ASSINPQGVDTQY
>TRBV29-1|TRBJ1-2
SVGQGNYGYT
>TRBV9|TRBJ2-2
ASSVSGLNTGELF
>TRBV5-4|TRBJ1-2
ASSLERRDYGYT
>TRBV3-1/TRBV3-2|TRBJ1-4
ASSYPGQGNEKLF
>TRBV10-3|TRBJ1-1
AISVGGMSTEAF
>TRBV3-1/TRBV3-2|TRBJ1-6
ASSQDRAPRGSPLH